This T cell receptor beta chain is drawn from a study of T-cell memory formation after mild COVID-19. Study-wide background: The TCR clusters were mostly specific to one donor.

Worth noting for this clonotype: The antigen remains unidentified.

Study observations and caveats: Prior to infection, memory already included some responding clones, suggesting cross-reactive memory joined.

TCR alpha and TCR beta cDNA libraries carrying sample barcodes and UMIs were produced by 5'RACE using constant-segment primers. TCRdb processed the 5' RACE reads anew with MiXCR; each CDR3 protein has one entry. The sample has around 250,000 distinct CDR3 sequences, about 16% seen once. Germline CDR1 and CDR2: SGHAT and FQNNGV. The J segment lost 1 base and the V segment lost 6 bases, leaving 5 bases of the junction unmatched. This CDR3 has 14 amino acids. Input material: PBMCs or a T cell subset sorted from them (not recorded which). The gene calls are TRBV11-2 and TRBJ2-5; 7 positions match TRBD1. This receptor was taken from a young man who had mild COVID-19 (a few samples of this study predate the infection). Cell type and time point are not known. CDR3 amino acids: CASSPTGPQETQYF. The CDR3 DNA reads TGTGCCAGCAGTCCGACAGGGCCCCAAGAGACCCAGTACTTC.